The 21 T cell receptor beta chains in this list originate from one sample, sequenced in a study of T cell repertoires in cytomegalovirus infection. These receptors' targets are unknown. TCRdb itself ran the reads through MiXCR, one entry per CDR3 protein. The table has some 110,000 distinct CDR3 sequences, 25% to 35% seen once. This specimen was CD8+ T cells from cultured PBMCs, taken from culture after CMV antigen stimulation. Receptors were obtained from a human donor in good health (CMV status not recorded). Some clones in this sample may be carry-over from other donors' samples.

This clonotype has only a few counts. The gene calls are TRBV27 and TRBJ2-1, with TRBD1 matching 7 bases. The CDR3 has 16 amino acids. J gave up 6 bases and V 6 bases, and 14 bases lay outside the gene matches. The germline V gene has CDR1 MNHEY and CDR2 SMNVEV (reference sequence). In nucleotides, the CDR3 is TGTGCCAGCAGGGCCTGGGACAGCCTAACCATCAATGAGCAGTTCTTC. Its protein product is CASRAWDSLTINEQFF.

V and J are TRBV6-5 and TRBJ1-2; 9 bases are a match to TRBD1. The CDR3 covers 14 residues. V shed 0 bases, J shed 4 bases, and the junction held 0 bases outside the gene matches. Germline V gives CDR1 MNHEY, CDR2 SVGAGI. The CDR3 reads CASSYSDRGYGYTF. For the CDR3, the DNA is TGTGCCAGCAGTTACTCGGACAGGGGCTATGGCTACACCTTC.

The V gene is TRBV10-3, the J gene TRBJ1-1; TRBD1 aligns across 8 bases. The V and J ends lost 3 bases and 1 base, in that order; junction bases with no gene match: 4. Germline V gives CDR1 ENHRY, CDR2 SYGVKD. This CDR3 has 15 residues. The CDR3 sequence: CAISERQGRNTEAFF. The CDR3 DNA reads as TGTGCCATCAGTGAAAGACAGGGGAGGAACACTGAAGCTTTCTTT.

The V gene is TRBV27, the J gene TRBJ2-1, with D perhaps TRBD1 or TRBD2 (5 bases each). The CDR3 has 16 amino acids. From germline, CDR1 is MNHEY and CDR2 SMNVEV (reference sequence). V lost 2 bases and J lost 2, with 13 bases in between. The CDR3 DNA reads as TGTGCCAGCAGTTTAATGGGACCTGAAACCTACAATGAGCAGTTCTTC. Translating gives CASSLMGPETYNEQFF.

This clonotype has a count of ten or more. The chain carries TRBV7-6 and TRBJ2-3, with 12 positions matching TRBD2. The V and J ends lost 5 bases and 4 bases, in that order; junction bases with no gene match: 1. CDR1 is SGHVS and CDR2 is FNYEAQ in the germline V gene. The CDR3 covers 14 residues. CDR3 sequence: CASSASGGADTQYF. CDR3 coding DNA: TGTGCCAGCAGCGCTAGCGGGGGGGCAGATACGCAGTATTTT.

The table lists this clonotype with a few counts. The rearrangement joins TRBV24-1 to TRBJ1-5; D call uncertain. The germline V gene encodes CDR1 KGHDR and CDR2 SFDVKD. V lost 5 bases, J lost 5 bases, and 9 bases lay in between. The CDR3 sequence is 13 residues long. The CDR3 DNA reads as TGTGCCACCAGTGTTAATGGTTATCAGCCCCAGCATTTT. Translating gives CATSVNGYQPQHF.

This chain joins TRBV28 and TRBJ1-6, with a weak D call TRBD1 (6 bases). The CDR3 sequence is 18 residues long. Per germline, CDR1 MDHEN and CDR2 SYDVKM. The V and J ends lost 6 bases and 6 bases respectively, with 24 bases between them. The CDR3 DNA reads TGTGCCAGCAGCCACACAGGGACCGCAGTTTCCCTTAATTCACCCCTCCACTTT. Amino acids: CASSHTGTAVSLNSPLHF.

This clonotype was picked up many times. The rearrangement uses TRBV7-9 and TRBJ1-2, with D unresolved. CDR3 length: 13 residues. Trimming removed 7 bases at V and 4 bases at J, with 13 bases between. Germline V lookup: CDR1 SEHNR, CDR2 FQNEAQ (reference sequence). The CDR3 here is CASTSADFYGYTF. The CDR3 bases are TGTGCCAGCACCAGCGCGGACTTCTATGGCTACACCTTC.

The V gene is TRBV6-2 or TRBV6-3, the J gene TRBJ1-5; no firm D call. The V end lost 8 bases, the J end lost 0 bases, and 8 bases lay between the germline ends. The CDR3 contains 13 residues. CDR1 MNHEY and CDR2 SVGEGT come from the germline V gene. The DNA of the CDR3 is TGTGCCAGCGCTGATCATAGCAATCAGCCCCAGCATTTT. Translation: CASADHSNQPQHF.

CDR3 region: CSIRQGRGYTF. CDR3 sequence (DNA): TGCAGCATTAGACAGGGTCGCGGCTACACCTTC. The J gene is TRBJ1-2, the V gene TRBV29-1; 7 bases map to TRBD1. The germline CDR1 and CDR2 sequences are SQVTM and ANQGSEA. J was trimmed by 8 bases and V by 8 bases; bases with no gene match: 8. The CDR3 is 11 residues long.

This clonotype has just a few counts. The CDR3 loop reads CASTIGDSPYEQYF. As DNA, the CDR3 is TGTGCCAGCACCATCGGGGACAGTCCCTACGAGCAGTACTTC. V is TRBV6-2 or TRBV6-3 and J is TRBJ2-7; 7 bases are a match to TRBD1. CDR3 length equals 14 residues. With V trimmed by 7 bases and J by 2 bases, 8 bases remained unmatched. Germline values: CDR1 MNHEY, CDR2 SVGEGT.

This clonotype was recorded many times. The chain couples TRBV6-1 to TRBJ2-1; 9 bases are shared with TRBD1. The germline V gene has CDR1 MNHNS and CDR2 SASEGT. After removal of 7 bases from V and 1 base from J, the junction contained 5 bases not matched to a gene. The CDR3 sequence is 15 residues long. CDR3 residues: CASILGTGSYNEQFF. The DNA for the CDR3 is TGTGCCAGCATCCTAGGGACAGGGTCCTACAATGAGCAGTTCTTC.

The V gene is TRBV6-6, the J gene TRBJ2-3, with TRBD2 matching 9 bases. Germline assignment: CDR1 MNHNY and CDR2 SVGAGI (reference sequence). V shed 6 bases and J 0 bases; nucleotides not matched to a gene: 7. This CDR3 has 16 residues. DNA of the CDR3: TGTGCCAGCAGCTTCCGGGCGGGGGGGAGCACAGATACGCAGTATTTT. Translation: CASSFRAGGSTDTQYF.

This chain connects TRBV27 to TRBJ1-2, with TRBD1 matching 9 bases. This CDR3 is built from 14 residues. CDR1 is MNHEY, CDR2 SMNVEV, per germline (reference sequence). After removal of 5 bases from V and 3 bases from J, the junction contained 4 bases not matched to a gene. CDR3 DNA: TGTGCCAGCAGTCCCGGGACAGGGCACTATGGCTACACCTTC. Translating it yields CASSPGTGHYGYTF.

The chain uses TRBV11-2 and TRBJ1-3; unclear D gene. Germline lookup yields CDR1 SGHAT and CDR2 FQNNGV. The V and J ends lost 5 bases and 3 bases respectively, with 17 bases between them. The CDR3 is made up of 16 amino acids. The CDR3 DNA reads as TGTGCCAGCAGCCTATACCGTGGAGAGATTGGAAACACCATATATTTT. Amino acids: CASSLYRGEIGNTIYF.

This clonotype has a handful of counts. The chain links TRBV7-6 to TRBJ2-3, with D perhaps given as TRBD1 or TRBD2 (5 bases each). V was pared by 1 base and J by 6 bases, with 20 bases between. The germline V gene has CDR1 SGHVS and CDR2 FNYEAQ. The CDR3 has 17 residues. The CDR3 sequence: CASSLVYGDGSPDTQYF. In DNA form, the CDR3 reads TGTGCCAGCAGCTTAGTTTACGGGGACGGATCGCCGGATACGCAGTATTTT.

This clonotype appeared a few times. J is TRBJ2-2 and V is TRBV7-2, with D possibly being TRBD1 or TRBD2 (6 bases each). Trimming took 5 bases from V and 0 from J, leaving 19 bases between them. The CDR3 sequence is 18 residues long. The germline V gene has CDR1 SGHTA and CDR2 FQGNSA. CDR3 in amino acids: CASSNPGANLANTGELFF. The CDR3 DNA sequence: TGTGCCAGCAGCAACCCGGGGGCCAACCTCGCGAACACCGGGGAGCTGTTTTTT.

The V call is TRBV10-3, the J call TRBJ2-1, with D tentatively TRBD1 or TRBD2 (5 bases each). Germline V gene sequence: CDR1 ENHRY, CDR2 SYGVKD. The CDR3 is made up of 18 amino acids. V lost 3 bases and J lost 1, with 19 bases in between. CDR3 DNA: TGTGCCATCAGTGACCGACCTGGGACCTCGGTATCCTACAATGAGCAGTTCTTC. It specifies CAISDRPGTSVSYNEQFF.

This rearrangement joins TRBV20-1 to TRBJ2-1; TRBD2 agrees at 8 bases. This CDR3 is built from 15 residues. Trimming removed 0 bases from V and 7 bases from J; junction bases left unmatched: 8. The germline gives CDR1 DFQATT, CDR2 SNEGSKA (reference sequence). CDR3 in DNA: TGCAGTGCTAGAGATATTTCGGGGGGGCCGAATGAGCAGTTCTTC. This codes for CSARDISGGPNEQFF.

This clonotype was seen ten or more times. The chain combines TRBV5-6 with TRBJ2-7, with D perhaps given as TRBD1 or TRBD2 (5 bases each). The CDR3 has 15 amino acids. In germline, CDR1 is SGHDT, CDR2 YYEEEE. V dropped 2 bases and J dropped 2 bases, with 14 bases sitting between them. CDR3: CASSFPGARAYEQYF. CDR3 sequence (DNA): TGTGCCAGCAGCTTCCCCGGGGCACGGGCCTACGAGCAGTACTTC.

In this sample, this clonotype turned up once. This sequence joins TRBV6-6 and TRBJ1-5; D call uncertain. From germline, CDR1 is MNHNY and CDR2 SVGAGI (reference sequence). This CDR3 comprises 17 residues. Trimming took off 0 bases at V and 0 bases at J, with 12 bases between the two ends. The DNA of the CDR3 is TGTGCCAGCAGTTACTCGATCGGTTTGGATAGCAATCAGCCCCAGCATTTT. Translated, it gives CASSYSIGLDSNQPQHF.